A selection of T cell receptor beta chains follows, all from one sample in a study of T cell changes during pregnancy in multiple sclerosis. Sequenced by immunoSEQ multiplex PCR; TCRdb stores in-frame clones only, minus some. The sample shows 26,000 or so clones, about 89% of them seen only once. Sequenced here: CD4+ T cells from peripheral blood mononuclear cells, sampled in the first trimester of pregnancy. These receptors were taken from a female donor in good health, enrolled as a control in a pregnancy study. Each CDR3 is given with its conserved first and last residue. Each record gives: J gene, clone size, D gene, V gene, CDR3 protein, CDR3 DNA. The D gene is left open where the match is weak. The size entry is marked missing in some rows and otherwise reads once, few, many or a size class.

>TRBJ1-2|.|TRBD1|TRBV11-2
CASSSQDRSQGYTF
TGTGCCAGCAGCTCTCAGGACAGGTCCCAAGGCTACACCTTC
>TRBJ1-5|.|.|TRBV27
CAGEAQPQHF
TGTGCCGGGGAGGCTCAGCCCCAGCATTTT
>TRBJ2-3|.|.|TRBV4-2
CASSPGSPDTQYF
TGTGCCAGCAGCCCAGGGTCACCAGATACGCAGTATTTT
>TRBJ1-4|.|.|TRBV6-1
CASQPGDSSGEKLFF
TGTGCCAGCCAACCCGGAGACAGTAGCGGTGAAAAACTGTTTTTT
>TRBJ1-5|.|.|TRBV5-5
CASSRGQSNQPQHF
TGTGCCAGCAGCAGAGGACAGAGCAATCAGCCCCAGCATTTT
>TRBJ2-5|.|.|TRBV4-1
CASSAPSGGRETQYF
TGCGCCAGCAGCGCCCCCTCAGGGGGGCGAGAGACCCAGTACTTC
>TRBJ1-4|.|TRBD1|TRBV19
CASSIDQDRERRDEKLFF
TGTGCCAGTAGTATAGATCAGGACAGGGAACGACGGGACGAAAAACTGTTTTTT
>TRBJ1-5|few|TRBD1|TRBV2
CASRPTGNSNQPQHF
TGTGCCAGCAGGCCGACAGGGAATAGCAATCAGCCCCAGCATTTT
>TRBJ2-3|.|TRBD1|TRBV30
CAWSAGQGLSDTQYF
TGTGCCTGGAGCGCGGGACAGGGTTTGTCAGATACGCAGTATTTT
>TRBJ1-2|.|.|TRBV7-8
CASSLNPRGGYTF
TGTGCCAGCAGCTTAAATCCGCGGGGTGGCTACACCTTC
>TRBJ2-1|.|.|TRBV19
CASSIGAQGYNEQFF
TGTGCCAGTAGTATTGGGGCCCAGGGATACAATGAGCAGTTCTTC
>TRBJ1-2|.|.|TRBV6-1
CASSETTFYGYTF
TGTGCCAGCAGTGAAACTACCTTCTATGGCTACACCTTC
>TRBJ2-1|.|TRBD1|TRBV7-2
CASSSAGTGGYNEQFF
TGTGCCAGCAGCTCCGCCGGGACAGGGGGCTACAATGAGCAGTTCTTC
>TRBJ1-1|.|TRBD1|TRBV5-1
CASSSTDRGRAFF
TGCGCCAGCAGCTCTACGGACAGGGGGAGAGCTTTCTTT
>TRBJ1-1|.|.|TRBV7-8
CASSLGQTENTEAFF
TGTGCCAGCAGCTTAGGTCAGACAGAGAACACTGAAGCTTTCTTT
>TRBJ1-1|.|TRBD1|TRBV14
CASRRQGSPPEAFF
TGTGCCAGCAGGAGACAGGGAAGCCCTCCTGAAGCTTTCTTT
>TRBJ2-4|.|TRBD2|TRBV28
CASSSQGLAGGLAKNIQYF
TGTGCCAGCAGTTCCCAGGGACTAGCGGGGGGACTAGCCAAAAACATTCAGTACTTC
>TRBJ1-2|once|.|TRBV28
CASRSGTETWGYTF
TGTGCCAGCAGATCCGGGACTGAGACCTGGGGCTACACCTTC
>TRBJ1-2|.|TRBD1|TRBV5-1
CASKPWTGGYGYTF
TGCGCCAGCAAGCCCTGGACAGGGGGCTATGGCTACACCTTC
>TRBJ2-1|.|.|TRBV13
CASSRYNEQFF
TGTGCCAGCAGCCGCTACAATGAGCAGTTCTTC
>TRBJ1-3|.|.|TRBV4-2
CASSQEQISGNTIYF
TGTGCCAGCAGCCAAGAACAGATCTCTGGAAACACCATATATTTT
>TRBJ1-1|.|TRBD1|TRBV6-5
CASSGKTGFWTEAFF
TGTGCCAGCAGTGGAAAGACAGGGTTCTGGACTGAAGCTTTCTTT
>TRBJ2-7|.|TRBD1|TRBV5-5
CASSRTGNEQYF
TGTGCCAGCAGCCGGACAGGGAACGAGCAGTACTTC
>TRBJ2-2|once|TRBD2|TRBV6-6
CASRTSGVLTGELFF
TGTGCCAGCAGAACTAGCGGGGTTCTCACCGGGGAGCTGTTTTTT
>TRBJ2-1|once|.|TRBV11-2
CAGGSVDEQFF
TGTGCTGGGGGGTCAGTCGATGAGCAGTTCTTC
>TRBJ2-7|once|.|TRBV21-1
CASSKNMGSSYEQYF
TGTGCCAGCAGCAAAAATATGGGGAGCTCCTACGAGCAGTACTTC
>TRBJ2-3|.|.|TRBV10-1
CASNHVSSDTQYF
TGCGCCAGCAACCACGTGAGTTCGGATACGCAGTATTTT
>TRBJ2-5|.|TRBD2|TRBV5-1
CASGLAGAETQYF
TGCGCCTCCGGACTAGCGGGGGCGGAGACCCAGTACTTC
>TRBJ1-2|once|.|TRBV5-4
CASSLDQAHYGYTF
TGTGCCAGCAGCTTGGACCAGGCGCACTATGGCTACACCTTC
>TRBJ2-1|.|.|TRBV5-1
CASSLDGAPGGNEQFF
TGCGCCAGCAGCTTGGACGGGGCCCCAGGGGGGAATGAGCAGTTCTTC
>TRBJ2-1|.|TRBD2|TRBV7-3
CASSPNLAGDNEQFF
TGTGCCAGCAGCCCCAATTTGGCGGGAGATAATGAGCAGTTCTTC
>TRBJ2-5|once|TRBD2|TRBV7-8
CASSPRTGTSGGPQETQYF
TGTGCCAGCAGCCCGCGTACCGGGACTAGCGGGGGGCCGCAAGAGACCCAGTACTTC
>TRBJ1-1|.|.|TRBV30
CAWSLWGTLNTEAFF
TGTGCCTGGAGCCTTTGGGGCACCCTGAACACTGAAGCTTTCTTT
>TRBJ1-3|.|.|TRBV4-2
CASSQESRRTSSGNTIYF
TGTGCCAGCAGCCAGGAGTCGAGACGGACTTCCTCTGGAAACACCATATATTTT
>TRBJ1-6|.|TRBD1|TRBV6-5
CASSGRQGNSPLHF
TGTGCCAGCAGTGGGAGACAGGGTAACTCACCCCTCCACTTT
>TRBJ1-2|.|TRBD1|TRBV19
CASRTGANYGYTF
TGTGCCAGTAGGACAGGGGCTAACTATGGCTACACCTTC
>TRBJ1-1|once|.|TRBV7-9
CASRQEINTEAFF
TGTGCCAGTCGACAGGAGATAAACACTGAAGCTTTCTTT
>TRBJ2-1|.|TRBD1|TRBV11-2
CASSAIDRVGNEQFF
TGTGCCAGCAGCGCTATAGACAGGGTAGGCAATGAGCAGTTCTTC
>TRBJ2-7|.|.|TRBV28
CASRGLHYEQYF
TGTGCCAGCAGGGGGCTCCACTACGAGCAGTACTTC
>TRBJ2-1|.|TRBD2|TRBV6-5
CASSPSGMDEQFF
TGTGCCAGCAGCCCTAGCGGGATGGATGAGCAGTTCTTC
>TRBJ2-1|.|TRBD2|TRBV19
CASSWGGAGANEQFF
TGTGCCAGTAGCTGGGGCGGGGCGGGAGCCAATGAGCAGTTCTTC
>TRBJ2-3|.|.|TRBV6-4
CASSEQGTSTDTQYF
TGTGCCAGCAGTGAACAGGGAACTAGCACAGATACGCAGTATTTT
>TRBJ2-3|.|TRBD1|TRBV4-2
CASSRSGTGTTDTQYF
TGTGCCAGCAGCCGCTCCGGGACAGGGACGACAGATACGCAGTATTTT
>TRBJ1-4|.|.|TRBV18
CASSLQVATNEKLFF
TGTGCCAGCTCACTACAGGTCGCAACTAATGAAAAACTGTTTTTT
>TRBJ1-5|.|TRBD1|TRBV19
CASSNWGQFRNQPQHF
TGTGCCAGTAGTAATTGGGGACAGTTTAGGAATCAGCCCCAGCATTTT
>TRBJ2-7|once|.|TRBV7-6
CASSAGGTLIYEQYF
TGTGCCAGCAGCGCCGGCGGGACTTTAATCTACGAGCAGTACTTC
>TRBJ2-5|.|.|TRBV6-5
CASRVGDQETQYF
TGTGCCAGCAGGGTCGGAGACCAAGAGACCCAGTACTTC
>TRBJ2-5|.|TRBD1|TRBV19
CASSPRQGPRETQYF
TGTGCCAGTAGTCCACGACAGGGGCCGCGGGAGACCCAGTACTTC